Below are 6 T cell receptor beta chains sequenced from a single sample in a study of T cells after yellow fever vaccination. TCRdb ran MiXCR on the 5' RACE reads and lists one entry per CDR3 protein. The sample yields some 670,000 distinct CDR3 sequences, 9% to 15% seen once. Sequences were derived from PBMCs, sampled on the day of the yellow fever booster vaccination. The receptors shown here come from a young man who received the YFV17D yellow fever vaccine.

The sample holds a few counts of this clonotype. The chain uses TRBV2 and TRBJ2-7; TRBD1 aligns across 10 bases. The germline V gene encodes CDR1 SNHLY and CDR2 FYNNEI. This CDR3 contains 15 residues. V trimming: 8 bases; J trimming: 3 bases; junction bases outside the gene matches: 10. The CDR3 DNA reads as TGTGCCAGCCGCTTTGGGACAGGGGCAAACTACGAGCAGTACTTC. Protein: CASRFGTGANYEQYF.

This clonotype was counted between two and nine times. The genes are TRBV12-3 or TRBV12-4 and TRBJ1-3; D unresolved. Trimming left V 3 bases short and J 0 bases short, with 9 bases between. The CDR3 runs 15 residues. CDR3 in amino acids: CASSFGVNSGNTIYF. CDR3 DNA sequence: TGTGCCAGCAGTTTTGGGGTGAACTCTGGAAACACCATATATTTT.

This clonotype was counted between two and nine times. The J gene is TRBJ2-2, the V gene TRBV5-1; weak D call: TRBD2 (6 bases). This CDR3 has 15 residues. Germline loops: CDR1 SGHRS, CDR2 YFSETQ. The V end was cut by 6 bases, the J end by 6 bases, with 18 bases between. The CDR3 spells CASNSGTLLPGELFF. The CDR3 coding sequence is TGCGCCAGCAATTCCGGGACTCTACTACCCGGGGAGCTGTTTTTT.

This clonotype has only a few counts. This sequence joins TRBV20-1 and TRBJ2-4; 7 positions match TRBD1. V lost 6 bases, J lost 1 base, and 3 bases stayed unmatched. From germline, CDR1 is DFQATT and CDR2 SNEGSKA (reference sequence). The CDR3 is made up of 13 amino acids. CDR3 sequence: CSATRGAKNIQYF. The CDR3 DNA reads TGCAGTGCCACCAGGGGGGCCAAAAACATTCAGTACTTC.

This clonotype was found a few times. The chain carries TRBV5-1 and TRBJ2-5, with TRBD2 as a possible D gene (6 bases). The V and J ends lost 0 bases and 7 bases respectively, with 16 bases between them. The germline V gene has CDR1 SGHRS and CDR2 YFSETQ. The CDR3 extends over 15 amino acids. CDR3 DNA: TGCGCCAGCAGCTTGGCCGTTGGGACTCCGGGGACCCAGTACTTC. Translated, it gives CASSLAVGTPGTQYF.

The chain couples TRBV24-1 to TRBJ2-1; the D is unclear. CDR3 length: 11 residues. With 6 bases removed from V and 10 bases from J, the gap between germline ends came to 9 bases. CDR1 and CDR2 (germline): KGHDR, SFDVKD. The CDR3: CATSLRWEQFF. The CDR3 DNA reads TGTGCCACCAGTCTGCGTTGGGAGCAGTTCTTC.